This T cell receptor beta chain comes out of a study of T cell changes during pregnancy in multiple sclerosis (dated by TCRdb to 2018 to 2020). Concerning the study at large: In women with multiple sclerosis, the researchers looked at how the T cell repertoire shifted as pregnancy progressed.

Libraries came from the immunoSEQ multiplex PCR assay. TCRdb carries this immuneACCESS record with in-frame sequences only. Its versions omit some clonotypes, under half of them owing to an unresolved V gene in the studies checked, with the rest unexplained. This sample gives about 89,000 clones in total; around 94% of them show up just once. The ten most abundant clones make up about 0.8% of the sample. Between the V and J ends, shortened by 5 bases and 1 base respectively, the junction contains 11 bases. The CDR3 covers 14 residues, taking in both the cysteine and the phenylalanine. The entry retains the CDR3 DNA only, 42 bases that are in frame from base 1. CDR1 LNHDA and CDR2 SQIVND were looked up in the germline V gene (reference sequence). About this clone itself: The antigen this receptor binds is unknown. Per-nucleotide qualities are absent, and no much larger clonotype sits a single base away.

This clonotype originated in a female donor with multiple sclerosis, enrolled in a pregnancy study. The sample consisted of peripheral blood, taken in the third trimester of pregnancy. Here the chain combines TRBV19 and TRBJ1-1; a confident D gene designation cannot be given. The sequence in DNA is TGTGCCAGTAGTCCCTGGGAGGGGAACACTGAAGCTTTCTTT. This is translated as CASSPWEGNTEAFF.